This TCR beta chain was identified during a study of response to subunit inactivated influenza vaccine. Study-wide points: The authors put forward the suggestion that each seasonal influenza vaccination may bring in only a limited number of new T cells.

There are 16 residues in the CDR3. Germline V lookup: CDR1 SEHNR, CDR2 FQNEAQ (reference sequence). V dropped 3 bases and J dropped 5; count of bases not matched to a gene: 10. TCRdb independently ran MiXCR on the RT-PCR reads; one entry per CDR3 protein. The data hold approximately 500,000 distinct CDR3 sequences, with over 10% observed a single time. This clonotype has at least ten counts. The antigen is unknown. The sample was PBMCs from blood, taken more than 35 days after vaccination. The receptor was isolated from a man aged 50-60 years who received an inactivated influenza vaccine. V and J are TRBV7-9 and TRBJ2-5, with TRBD1 matching over 9 bases. The chain's CDR3 is CASSFGQGLNRETQYF. CDR3 nucleotides: TGTGCCAGCAGCTTCGGACAGGGGTTGAATCGGGAGACCCAGTACTTC.